Each of the 7 T cell receptor beta chains below was sequenced from the same sample in a study of shared clonotypes between healthy human individuals (TCRdb year 2020). To prepare the library, the immunoSEQ multiplex PCR assay was applied. This immuneACCESS table, as held by TCRdb, lists in-frame sequences with V and J called but not all clones. Of the missing ones, under half trace to an unresolved V gene in checked studies; the others have no known cause. In all, the sample holds around 2,000,000 clones, and approximately 94% of those were seen once. The top ten constitute more than 0.95% of the sample. CD8 naive samples were obtained by positive selection for CCR7 among CD45RO-negative cells, yielding a CD45RA+CCR7+ population from which TemRA cells were excluded. The sample taken for sequencing was naive CD8+ T cells sorted from blood. Sample cell subset or site, as interpreted from the label and publication: CD45RA+CCR7+. The receptors shown here come from a young man in good health.

The chain is built from TRBV4-3 and TRBJ1-5; 7 bases line up with TRBD1. J was trimmed by 5 bases and V by 0 bases; bases with no gene match: 10. The CDR3 totals 17 residues. Looked up from germline, CDR1 is LGHNA and CDR2 is YSLEER. The chain's CDR3 is CASSQDWQGGLDQPQHF. CDR3 bases: TGCGCCAGCAGCCAAGATTGGCAGGGGGGTCTGGATCAGCCCCAGCATTTT.

The chain is built from TRBV7-9 and TRBJ2-7; D not resolved. Germline CDR1 and CDR2: SEHNR and FQNEAQ (reference sequence). Trimming removed 2 bases at V and 0 bases at J, with 5 bases between. The CDR3 runs 13 residues. The CDR3 sequence is CASSLYTSYEQYF. The CDR3 nucleotides are TGTGCCAGCAGCTTATATACCTCCTACGAGCAGTACTTC.

This chain joins TRBV28 and TRBJ2-1, with 10 bases aligning to TRBD1. Germline V CDR1 and CDR2: MDHEN, SYDVKM. The V and J ends lost 5 bases and 4 bases, in that order; junction bases with no gene match: 2. CDR3 size: 14 residues. The CDR3 coding sequence is TGTGCCAGCAGTGGGACAGGGGCGTACAATGAGCAGTTCTTC. Its translation: CASSGTGAYNEQFF.

J is TRBJ2-3 and V is TRBV5-6, with unresolved D. The V and J ends lost 2 bases and 4 bases respectively, with 8 bases between them. This CDR3 contains 13 residues. In germline, CDR1 is SGHDT, CDR2 YYEEEE. CDR3 DNA sequence: TGTGCCAGCAGCTTCCTAGACGCAGATACGCAGTATTTT. As protein: CASSFLDADTQYF.

This rearrangement joins TRBV6-5 to TRBJ1-2; TRBD1 might be the D (6 bases). Trimming stripped 2 bases from V and 3 bases from J, with 10 bases between. The CDR3 consists of 14 residues. CDR1 and CDR2 from the germline V gene are MNHEY and SVGAGI. CDR3 coding DNA: TGTGCCAGCAGTTACGAGGGGGGCCACTATGGCTACACCTTC. The encoded protein is CASSYEGGHYGYTF.

The table lists this clone with a few counts. This chain joins TRBV11-2 and TRBJ2-7, with 7 nucleotides matching TRBD2. This CDR3 is built from 14 residues. With V trimmed by 1 base and J by 11 bases, 11 bases remained unmatched. Germline CDR1 and CDR2: SGHAT and FQNNGV. The CDR3 DNA sequence: TGTGCCAGCAGCTTAGCTCAAGGCGGGGGTCGGGAGTACTTC. This gives the protein CASSLAQGGGREYF.

The chain recombines TRBV4-1 with TRBJ2-7; D may be TRBD1 (6 bases). The CDR3 has 17 amino acids. V lost 5 bases and J 5 bases, leaving 25 bases between the germline ends. Germline CDR1 is MGHRA and CDR2 is YSYEKL. The CDR3 DNA is TGCGCCAGCAGCTCGAGCCCGCGGGTTTACTCAGGGGACGAGCAGTACTTC. It is translated as CASSSSPRVYSGDEQYF.